This paragraph reports one T cell receptor beta chain. Its antigen is undetermined. This entry is derived from a study of identifying expanded T cells in peripheral blood. Overall study findings and caveats: Roughly two-week clone count variance significantly increased as total template count grew. Technical replicates showed about 1.1 changed clones; approximately 2 weeks about 16; four weeks 19.

During the collection period, no donor immune events like infections were recorded. The table came from immunoSEQ multiplex PCR; TCRdb's copy has only in-frame clones and leaves some out. The table lists about 100,000 clones, around nine tenths of them singletons. The CDR3 runs 16 residues. Per germline, CDR1 SGHNT and CDR2 YYREEE (reference sequence). The V gene lost 4 bases and the J gene lost 0 bases, with 14 bases spanning the gap. The clonotype was recovered from a person aged 18-70 years in good health. The material sequenced was blood. The chain employs TRBV5-4 and TRBJ2-1; D perhaps matches TRBD1 (5 bases). In DNA, the CDR3 is TGTGCCAGCAGCAACCGACAGATCAGCTCCTACAATGAGCAGTTCTTC. It yields the protein CASSNRQISSYNEQFF.